Below, 17 T cell receptor beta chains from the same sample are listed, as sequenced in a study of T cell repertoires in cytomegalovirus infection. TCRdb recomputed calls from the reads with MiXCR, one row per CDR3 protein. The data show roughly 600,000 distinct CDR3 sequences, roughly 26% seen once. The sample was CD8+ T cells from PBMCs. These receptors came from a human donor in good health (CMV status not recorded). Some clones in this sample may be carry-over from other donors' samples.

This clonotype came up many times. The chain couples TRBV7-8 to TRBJ1-2, with D maybe TRBD1 (6 bases). CDR3 size: 16 residues. The V and J ends lost 1 base and 4 bases respectively, with 16 bases between them. Germline assignment: CDR1 SGHVS and CDR2 FQNEAQ. In nucleotides, the CDR3 is TGTGCCAGCAGCTTAGGGGGGAGGGGGGTGACCTATGGCTACACCTTC. Its protein is CASSLGGRGVTYGYTF. Using reference TRBV7-8 and TRBJ1-2 for the parts outside the CDR3, the full variable domain is GAGVSQSPRYKVAKRGQDVALRCDPISGHVSLFWYQQALGQGPEFLTYFQNEAQLDKSGLPSDRFFAERPEGSVSTLKIQRTQQEDSAVYLCASSLGGRGVTYGYTFGSGTRLTVV.

In its sample, this clonotype was seen once. The chain joins TRBV6-5 to TRBJ2-7; 9 nucleotides align to TRBD1. Germline V gives CDR1 MNHEY, CDR2 SVGAGI. The length of the CDR3 is 14 residues. J was trimmed by 2 bases and V by 8 bases; bases with no gene match: 7. In DNA, the CDR3 is TGTGCCAGCGCCGCGACAGGGGGAACCTACGAGCAGTACTTC. Translating it yields CASAATGGTYEQYF.

J is TRBJ2-1 and V is TRBV29-1; the match to TRBD2 covers 11 bases. The CDR3 contains 13 residues. The ends lost 4 bases at V and 4 bases at J; junction bases unmatched: 0. Per germline, CDR1 SQVTM and CDR2 ANQGSEA. CDR3 DNA: TGCAGCGTTGTAGCGGGGGGGTACAATGAGCAGTTCTTC. Translated, it gives CSVVAGGYNEQFF.

About this clonotype: This sequence may be a read error, since a much larger clone differs from it by one base. The chain carries TRBV7-6 and TRBJ2-7; D unclear. In germline, CDR1 is SGHVS, CDR2 FNYEAQ. The CDR3 length is 14 residues. The CDR3, as DNA: TGTACCAGCAGCTCCGCTTCGCTGTCTTACGAGCAGTACGTC. It translates to CTSSSASLSYEQYV.

The rearrangement links TRBV12-3 or TRBV12-4 to TRBJ2-7, with D possibly matching TRBD1 (6 bases). Trimming shortened V by 3 bases and J by 0 bases, and 15 bases separated the two germline ends. The CDR3 has 16 amino acids. The CDR3, as DNA: TGTGCCAGCAGTTTTACACGGGACACCCTCTCCTACGAGCAGTACTTC. The encoded protein is CASSFTRDTLSYEQYF.

On this clonotype itself: A read error is possible here, since a much larger clone lies one base away. The J gene is TRBJ2-3, the V gene TRBV28; 7 nucleotides align to TRBD2. The length of the CDR3 is 16 residues. CDR1 is MDHEN and CDR2 is SYDVKM in the germline V gene. The CDR3 loop reads CDSSFGPGGDTDTQYF. The CDR3 nucleotides are TGTGACAGCAGTTTCGGCCCGGGGGGAGACACAGATACGCAGTATTTT.

This clonotype has at least ten counts. The V and J genes are TRBV7-8 and TRBJ2-7; TRBD1 matches 8 bases. With 6 bases clipped from V and 4 bases from J, the junction kept 5 bases outside the gene matches. CDR1 and CDR2 from the germline V gene are SGHVS and FQNEAQ. The CDR3 totals 13 residues. CDR3 in amino acids: CASRGNRGYEQYF. As DNA, the CDR3 is TGTGCCAGCAGGGGGAACAGGGGGTACGAGCAGTACTTC.

The chain has TRBV6-1 and TRBJ2-3, with 12 bases identical to TRBD2. J lost 2 bases, V lost 5 bases, and 8 bases had no gene match. Germline assignment: CDR1 MNHNS and CDR2 SASEGT. The CDR3 sequence is 17 residues long. The DNA for the CDR3 is TGTGCCAGCAGTTCTAGCGGGGGGGCTCTTATCACAGATACGCAGTATTTT. Its protein product is CASSSSGGALITDTQYF.

In its sample, this clonotype was seen a few times. The chain uses TRBV12-3 or TRBV12-4 and TRBJ1-2; the D gene is possibly TRBD1 (6 bases). The V gene lost 2 bases and the J gene lost 5 bases, with 15 bases spanning the gap. CDR3 length: 15 amino acids. For the CDR3, the DNA is TGTGCCAGCAGTTTATCGCTTACAGGGTTGTATGGCTACACCTTC. Protein: CASSLSLTGLYGYTF.

This chain joins TRBV27 and TRBJ2-2; D gene unclear. The V end lost 0 bases, the J end lost 0 bases, and 11 bases lay between the germline ends. The V gene's germline CDR1 is MNHEY and CDR2 SMNVEV (reference sequence). The CDR3 has 17 residues. CDR3 amino acids: CASSLSGSFANTGELFF. The DNA for the CDR3 is TGTGCCAGCAGTTTATCTGGCAGTTTCGCGAACACCGGGGAGCTGTTTTTT.

The chain employs TRBV28 and TRBJ1-1; D possibly corresponds to TRBD1 (5 bases). Germline V CDR1 and CDR2: MDHEN, SYDVKM. The ends were cut back, 2 bases at V and 6 bases at J, with 13 bases in the middle. The length of the CDR3 is 14 residues. CDR3 sequence (DNA): TGTGCCAGCAGTTTAACGTTAGGGGAACCTGAAGCTTTCTTT. This gives the protein CASSLTLGEPEAFF.

This clonotype was seen a few times. The V and J genes are TRBV6-6 and TRBJ1-5; no clear D gene. Per the germline V gene, CDR1 is MNHNY and CDR2 is SVGAGI (reference sequence). The CDR3 runs to 13 residues. V was clipped by 5 bases and J by 8 bases, with 13 bases between them. CDR3 in amino acids: CASSPYKGEPQHF. The DNA of the CDR3 is TGTGCCAGCAGTCCTTATAAGGGCGAGCCCCAGCATTTT.

This clonotype was recorded a few times. An end of the junction does not agree with germline; a read error may underlie this. The rearrangement links TRBV7-7 to TRBJ1-3, with D tentatively TRBD1 (6 bases). Germline V gives CDR1 SSHAT, CDR2 FNYEAQ (reference sequence). The CDR3 covers 17 residues. This CDR3 is CASSANPGAFSGNTIYF. The CDR3 DNA reads TGTGCTAGCAGCGCCAATCCAGGGGCTTTCTCTGGAAACACCATATATTTT.

This clonotype was observed at least ten times. The chain couples TRBV27 to TRBJ2-5, with D hard to call. The CDR3 has 12 amino acids. The germline CDR1 and CDR2 sequences are MNHEY and SMNVEV (reference sequence). V dropped 6 bases and J dropped 0 bases, with 5 bases sitting between them. CDR3 bases: TGTGCCAGCAGAGGGAACCAAGAGACCCAGTACTTC. Amino acid sequence: CASRGNQETQYF.

This chain uses TRBV28 with TRBJ1-2; D not resolved. Trimming shortened V by 1 base and J by 8 bases, and 8 bases separated the two germline ends. The CDR3 runs to 12 residues. Germline values: CDR1 MDHEN, CDR2 SYDVKM. The CDR3 nucleotides read TGTGCCAGCAGTTTATTTAACATCGGCTACACCTTC. Translating gives CASSLFNIGYTF.

This clonotype was recorded many times. The chain uses TRBV28 and TRBJ1-1; possibly TRBD1 for D (5 bases). Germline V gene data show CDR1 as MDHEN and CDR2 as SYDVKM. Trimming left V 7 bases short and J 0 bases short, with 18 bases between. The CDR3 runs to 16 residues. In DNA, the CDR3 is TGTGCCAGCACTTACCGGGGGAGGAGGATGAACACTGAAGCTTTCTTT. This gives the protein CASTYRGRRMNTEAFF.

The CDR3 DNA reads TGCAGCGTCGGACCGGGACTGGAGATTCAGTACTTC. Translation gives CSVGPGLEIQYF. The rearrangement links TRBV29-1 to TRBJ2-4, with D tentatively TRBD2 (6 bases). This CDR3 has 12 amino acids. The V end was cut by 6 bases, the J end by 10 bases, with 16 bases between. Germline V lookup: CDR1 SQVTM, CDR2 ANQGSEA.